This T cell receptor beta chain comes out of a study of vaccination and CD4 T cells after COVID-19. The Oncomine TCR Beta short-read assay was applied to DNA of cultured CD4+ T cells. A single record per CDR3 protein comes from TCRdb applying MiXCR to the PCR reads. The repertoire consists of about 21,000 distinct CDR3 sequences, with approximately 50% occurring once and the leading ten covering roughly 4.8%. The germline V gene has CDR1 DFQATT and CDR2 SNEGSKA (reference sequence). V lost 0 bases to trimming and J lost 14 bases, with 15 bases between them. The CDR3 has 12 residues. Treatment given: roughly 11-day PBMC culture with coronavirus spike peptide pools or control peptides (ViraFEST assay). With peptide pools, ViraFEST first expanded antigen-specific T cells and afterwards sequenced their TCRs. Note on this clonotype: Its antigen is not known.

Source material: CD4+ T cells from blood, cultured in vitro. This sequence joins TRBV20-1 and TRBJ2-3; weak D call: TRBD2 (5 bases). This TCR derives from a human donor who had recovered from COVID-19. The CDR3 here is CSARDRGNGPYF. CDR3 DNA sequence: TGCAGTGCTAGAGATCGAGGGAACGGACCGTATTTT.